What follows is one T cell receptor beta chain and its context. The data belong to a study of T-cell reconstitution after alpha-beta-depleted transplantation in children. CDR3 length: 14 amino acids. Deletions cut 3 bases from V and 6 bases from J, with 15 bases between. Per the germline V gene, CDR1 is SGHTA and CDR2 is FQGNSA. Unique molecular identifiers were incorporated when the TCRbeta library was constructed. A single record per CDR3 protein comes from TCRdb applying MiXCR to the PCR reads. The sample contains approximately 390,000 distinct CDR3 sequences, roughly a tenth of which appear only once.

The source of this sequence is a human donor who donated a stem cell graft to a child with acute myeloid leukemia. The chain combines TRBV7-2 with TRBJ2-7; the D is unclear. The sequenced sample was PBMCs from the stem cell graft donor, obtained from the stem cell graft. The CDR3 reads CASSLSLGVVEQYF. CDR3 DNA sequence: TGTGCCAGCAGCTTGAGTCTAGGAGTGGTCGAGCAGTACTTC.